This T cell receptor (beta chain) was sequenced in a study of blood T cell repertoires in COVID-19 (dated by TCRdb to the early 2020s). Study-level background: The collaborator samples originated in the United States, Italy and Spain and spanned the acute and convalescent phases of COVID-19. Where HLA class I and class II types were available, the types were taken from metadata supplied by the sample provider, not from assay-based typing. The material from the prospective study consisted of cDNA or gDNA derived from T cells, B-cell-depleted T cells, or PBMCs. Subjects who had been exposed to COVID-19, were actively infected with it, or had recovered from it provided the deeply sampled blood TCRbeta repertoires that made up the dataset. Sample metadata almost always included a de-identified subject ID, COVID-19 status, age in years and sex. The repertoires were released in a freely available public database meant as a resource for research on the immune response to SARS-CoV-2. The samples were drawn from the first 160 participants of the ongoing ImmuneRACE study and from 1,254 subjects provided by 6 global collaborators. Overall study results and their limits: The quantity of clinical and demographic metadata differed by source and by participant and was supplied without curation.

On this clone itself: Its antigen has not been determined. No much larger clonotype is one base removed from it; base qualities were not supplied.

Counted from cysteine to phenylalanine, this CDR3 has 17 amino acids. The CDR3 DNA has 51 bases and is translated from base 1. The germline V gene yields SGHRS for CDR1 and YFSETQ for CDR2. Trimmed from V: 5 bases; trimmed from J: 3 bases; junction bases lacking a gene match: 12. The collaborating institutions used their own protocols to collect whole blood in K2EDTA tubes. For TCRbeta analysis, collaborators shipped samples as frozen whole blood, isolated PBMCs, or DNA extracted from either of those sample types. TCRbeta CDR3 regions were amplified from genomic DNA using the immunoSEQ Assay, a bias-controlled multiplex PCR. For the original study's pipeline: Nucleated cell counts per sample were estimated from amplification of reference gene primers within the assay. Sequence reads were collapsed and filtered to measure the absolute abundance of every unique TCRbeta CDR3 rearrangement. For each sample, productive Simpson clonality was calculated as the square root of Simpson's diversity index across productive rearrangements. TCRdb's version of the immuneACCESS table is confined to in-frame rearrangements and falls short of the full clone set. An unresolved V gene accounts for under half of the shortfall where checked; the remainder is of unknown origin. V, J and clone size are those of that table, while D and trimming were read from the DNA. The sample data list roughly 230,000 clones, and around 83% of these were observed just once. The ten top clones hold roughly 7.8% of the sample.

Sequenced sample: peripheral blood. The TCR sequence derives from a man in his forties with active or convalescent COVID-19. The chain was built from TRBV5-1 and TRBJ1-4, and TRBD1 matches 8 of the central bases. The CDR3 sequence is CASSLAGGPKANEKLFF. The sequenced DNA is TGCGCCAGCAGTCTGGCAGGGGGCCCGAAGGCTAATGAAAAACTGTTTTTT.